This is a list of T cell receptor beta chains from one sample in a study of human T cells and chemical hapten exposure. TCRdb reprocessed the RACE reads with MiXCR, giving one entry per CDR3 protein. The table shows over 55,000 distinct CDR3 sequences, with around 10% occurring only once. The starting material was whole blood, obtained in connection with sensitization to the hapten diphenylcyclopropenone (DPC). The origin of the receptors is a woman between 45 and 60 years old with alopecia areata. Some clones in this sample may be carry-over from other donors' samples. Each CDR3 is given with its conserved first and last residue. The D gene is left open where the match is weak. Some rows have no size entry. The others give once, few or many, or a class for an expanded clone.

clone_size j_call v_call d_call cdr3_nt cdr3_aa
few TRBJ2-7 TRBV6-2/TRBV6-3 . TGTGCCAGCAGTTACCCGGACAGCACCGACTACGAGCAGTACTTC CASSYPDSTDYEQYF
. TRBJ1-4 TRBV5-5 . TGTGCCAGCAGCGCGAATACAGGGAGTAATGAAAAACTGTTTTTT CASSANTGSNEKLFF
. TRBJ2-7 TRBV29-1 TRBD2 TGCAGCGTGGGGACTAGATACTACGAGCAGTACTTC CSVGTRYYEQYF
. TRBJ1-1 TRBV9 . TGTGCCAGCAGCGGCAGGGGAAACACTGAAGCTTTCTTT CASSGRGNTEAFF
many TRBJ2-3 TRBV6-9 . TGTGCCAGCAGCACAGATACGCAGTATTTT CASSTDTQYF
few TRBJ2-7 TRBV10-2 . TGCGCCAGCAGTGAGGATTACACAGGGTCAGGGTACGAGCAGTACTTC CASSEDYTGSGYEQYF
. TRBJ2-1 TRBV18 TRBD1 TGTGCCAGCTCACCACAGGATCTACAGGGGTCTAAAAATGAGCAGTTCTTC CASSPQDLQGSKNEQFF
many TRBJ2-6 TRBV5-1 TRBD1 TGCGCCAGCAGCCCATACGAAGGGGGCGATGGGGCCAACGTCCTGACTTTC CASSPYEGGDGANVLTF
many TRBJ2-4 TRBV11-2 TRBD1 TGTGCCAGCAGGTGGGACAGCCACATTCAGTACTTC CASRWDSHIQYF
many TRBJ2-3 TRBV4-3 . TGCGCCAGCAGCCAAGATAACAGGCTAGCTACAGATACGCAGTATTTT CASSQDNRLATDTQYF
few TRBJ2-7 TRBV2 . TGTGCCAGCAGTGGGGCGGTGCCTTCCTACGAGCAGTACTTC CASSGAVPSYEQYF
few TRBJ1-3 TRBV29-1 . TGCAGCGTGTCGGGACTCTCTGGAAACACCATATATTTT CSVSGLSGNTIYF
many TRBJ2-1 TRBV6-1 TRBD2 TGTGCCATCCTGGGCCCTACTAGCGGGGACGGTGAGCAGTTCTTC CAILGPTSGDGEQFF
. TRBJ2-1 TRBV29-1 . TGCAGCGTCCAACGCTACAATGAGCAGTTCTTC CSVQRYNEQFF
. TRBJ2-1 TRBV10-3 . TGTGCCATCAGTGGTAGCGGTAATGAGCAGTTCTTC CAISGSGNEQFF
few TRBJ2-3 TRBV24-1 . TGTGCCACCAGTGGCACCCTTAGCACAGATACGCAGTATTTT CATSGTLSTDTQYF
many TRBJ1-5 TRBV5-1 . TGCGCCAGCAGCTTGGCCGGGGGGGACCAGCCCCAGCATTTT CASSLAGGDQPQHF
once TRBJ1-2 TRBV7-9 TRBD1 TGTGCCAGCAGCCCCTGGACAGGAGGCTACACCTTC CASSPWTGGYTF
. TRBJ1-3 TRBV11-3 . TGTGCCAGCAGCTCGCCGAGAGAAAACACCATATATTTT CASSSPRENTIYF
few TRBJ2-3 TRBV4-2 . TGTGCCAGCAGCCAAGGCAGAACGCAGTATTTT CASSQGRTQYF
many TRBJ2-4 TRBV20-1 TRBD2 TGCAGTGCTCCCCGACTAGCGGGGGTAGCCAAAAACATTCAGTACTTC CSAPRLAGVAKNIQYF
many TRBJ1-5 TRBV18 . TGTGCCAGCTCTGGGGGGAACAATCAGCCCCAGCATTTT CASSGGNNQPQHF
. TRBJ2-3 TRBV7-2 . TGTGCCAGCAGCCCAATTACTAGCTCAGATACGCAGTATTTT CASSPITSSDTQYF
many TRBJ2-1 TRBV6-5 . TGTGCCAGCAGTTACTCGGAACTATACAATGAGCAGTTCTTC CASSYSELYNEQFF
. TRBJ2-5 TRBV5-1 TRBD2 TGCGCCAGCACTTTGCAGCGGGGGGGCAGAGAGACCCAGTACTTC CASTLQRGGRETQYF
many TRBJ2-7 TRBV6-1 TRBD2 TGTGCCAGCAGTGAAGCTAGGTCGAGTACTAGCGGAAGATCCTACGAGCAGTACTTC CASSEARSSTSGRSYEQYF
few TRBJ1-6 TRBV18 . TGTGCCAGCTCACCTGAATCGGGCTCCTATAATTCACCCCTCCACTTT CASSPESGSYNSPLHF
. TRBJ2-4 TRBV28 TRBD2 TGTGCCAGCAGTTTAAGTCTAGCGGTAGCCAAAAACATTCAGTACTTC CASSLSLAVAKNIQYF
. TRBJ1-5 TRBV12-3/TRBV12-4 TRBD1 TGTGCCAGCAGGGGGACAGGCAATCAGCCCCAGCATTTT CASRGTGNQPQHF
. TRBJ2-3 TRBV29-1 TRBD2 TGCAGCCTCTCGCGCGGGGGACCCACAGATACGCAGTATTTT CSLSRGGPTDTQYF
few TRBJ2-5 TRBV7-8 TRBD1 TGTGCCAGCATCCTGGGACAGCCACTTGCACCCCAAGAGACCCAGTACTTC CASILGQPLAPQETQYF
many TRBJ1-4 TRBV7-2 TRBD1 TGTGCCAGCAGCCTTCGACAGGGATTGGACGCAAAACTGTTTTTT CASSLRQGLDAKLFF